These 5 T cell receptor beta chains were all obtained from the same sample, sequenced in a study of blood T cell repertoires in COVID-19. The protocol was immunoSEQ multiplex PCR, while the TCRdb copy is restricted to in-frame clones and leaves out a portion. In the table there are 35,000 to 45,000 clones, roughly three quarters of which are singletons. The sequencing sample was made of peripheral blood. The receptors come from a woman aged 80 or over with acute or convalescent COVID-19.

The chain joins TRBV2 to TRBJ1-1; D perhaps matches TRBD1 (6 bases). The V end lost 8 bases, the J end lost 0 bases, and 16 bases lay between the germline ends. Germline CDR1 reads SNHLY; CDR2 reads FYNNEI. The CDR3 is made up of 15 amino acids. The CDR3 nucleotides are TGTGCCAGCCTCAGACCCGGGGGGCTGAACACTGAAGCTTTCTTT. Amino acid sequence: CASLRPGGLNTEAFF.

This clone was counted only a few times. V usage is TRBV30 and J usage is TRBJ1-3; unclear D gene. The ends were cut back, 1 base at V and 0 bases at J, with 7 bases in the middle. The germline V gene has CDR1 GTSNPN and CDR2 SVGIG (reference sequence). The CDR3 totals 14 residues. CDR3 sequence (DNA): TGTGCCTGGAGTGGGACTTTCTCTGGAAACACCATATATTTT. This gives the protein CAWSGTFSGNTIYF.

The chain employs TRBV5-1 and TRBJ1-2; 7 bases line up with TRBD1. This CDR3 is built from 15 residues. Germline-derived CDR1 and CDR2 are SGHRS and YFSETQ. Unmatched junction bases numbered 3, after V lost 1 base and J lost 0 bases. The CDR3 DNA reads TGCGCCAGCAGCTTGAGACAGGGAACTAACTATGGCTACACCTTC. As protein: CASSLRQGTNYGYTF.

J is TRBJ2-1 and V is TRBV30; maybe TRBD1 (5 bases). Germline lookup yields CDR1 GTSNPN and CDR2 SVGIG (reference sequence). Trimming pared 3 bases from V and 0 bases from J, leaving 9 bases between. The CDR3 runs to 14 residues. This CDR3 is CAWSRVGSYNEQFF. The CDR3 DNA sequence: TGTGCCTGGAGCAGGGTCGGCTCCTACAATGAGCAGTTCTTC.

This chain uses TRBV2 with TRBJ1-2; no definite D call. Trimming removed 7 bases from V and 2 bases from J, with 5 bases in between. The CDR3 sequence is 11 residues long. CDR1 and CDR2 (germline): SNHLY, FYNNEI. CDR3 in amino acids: CASNQNYGYTF. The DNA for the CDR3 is TGTGCCAGCAACCAGAACTATGGCTACACCTTC.